Detailed here is one TCR beta chain. Its antigen is unknown. Base qualities were left out, and no much larger clone turns up one base away. CD8 naive samples were CD45RO-negative cells positively selected for CCR7, giving a CD45RA+CCR7+ population that excluded TemRA cells. The donors were healthy, HIV-negative adults with no recently reported acute infections or vaccinations. Every donor was a Caucasian adult residing in Nashville, Tennessee, USA. Blood was collected by leukapheresis, and PBMCs were isolated by Ficoll-Histopaque density gradient centrifugation and then cryopreserved in liquid nitrogen vapor phase. Analytical flow cytometry was used to check the purity and quantity of every magnetically sorted T cell population. Each sorted fraction had its genomic DNA isolated and then quantified by UV absorbance on a Nanodrop 2000c. This sample is part of a study of shared clonotypes between healthy human individuals (dated by TCRdb to the early 2020s). At the level of the whole study: Three men and two women, aged 18 to 49 years, made up the cohort. The study deeply sequenced blood TCR repertoires of five healthy adults to estimate repertoire size and the extent of clonotype sharing between individuals. Between about 0.8 and 9.5 billion PBMCs per donor were obtained by leukapheresis. To increase sequencing depth and limit assay-specific biases, TCR repertoire library preparation and sequencing were carried out by different laboratories using diverse techniques. For each donor, CD4 naive and CD4 memory were each run on three plates, CD8 naive on two plates, and CD8 memory on one plate.

Overall results and qualifications from the work: Based on pairwise subsampling, the degree of clonotype sharing among donors was expected to be affected by sequencing depth. Because the study included a small number of donors, the genetic and exposure-history diversity represented was limited. Even with the large sequencing depth, rarefaction of the sorted-subset datasets indicated that sequencing was incomplete. Only blood was sampled, and tissue TCR repertoires likely differ from those in blood. When a handful of donors were compared, the shared fraction of clonotypes was around 5% for naive CD4, over 3% for naive CD8, 2% to 2.5% for memory CD4, and 0.4% for memory CD8. Naive subsets generally had larger estimated clonotype richness than memory subsets did. Compared with non-shared clonotypes, clonotypes shared by all four sorted-subset donors had higher generation probabilities.

Using the deep immunoSEQ assay, TCR CDR3 regions were amplified from genomic DNA by multiplex PCR. Extracted genomic DNA from each cell subset was spread evenly across all wells of several immunoSEQ 96-well plates, with each plate serving as a replicate. Each replicate PCR for sorted subsets received around 0.2 ug genomic DNA, equal to some 32,000 T cell genomes. The purified libraries were quantified using a Qubit 3.0 fluorometer, sized with a Bioanalyzer 2100, and then quantified again using the KAPA Library Quantification kit. A separate single-read 150-cycle Illumina NextSeq 550 flow cell was used to sequence each immunoSEQ 96-well plate. In the paper's pipeline: Because the immunoSEQ output included only junctional sequences and no quality scores, the filtering could not be the same as the filtering used for full-length reads. Sequences were annotated with PyIR, a Python wrapper for IgBLAST v1.9, using IMGT germline references to assign V/J genes and CDR3. Reads were removed for weak V/J assignments (E-value above 1e-6), missing CDR3, stop codons, out-of-frame junctions, or ambiguous translated residues. A V3J clonotype was defined by an identical inferred V gene, J gene, and CDR3 amino acid sequence. To compute the percentage overlap between repertoires, the number of shared unique clonotypes was divided by the size of the smaller repertoire. Richness of each repertoire was evaluated using RTK rarefaction, the Chao1 estimator, and Recon v2.1 estimates of unobserved clonotypes. Generation probabilities were computed with OLGA for all TCRbeta clonotypes obtained by the gDNA method from a few donors. The immuneACCESS repertoire file appears here via TCRdb, limited to in-frame rearrangements. These files lack a portion of the clones; in checked studies, under half of the deficit traces to unresolved V genes, and the cause of the others is not known. The DNA was the basis for D and trimming; V, J and clone size are from that table. In all, the sample holds some 800,000 clones, and over 90% of those were seen once. Approximately 25% of the sample is in the top ten clones.

The CDR3 sequence holds 19 residues, the cysteine and phenylalanine included. Of the read, only the CDR3 DNA is kept; its 57 bases are in frame from base 1. The sample comprised naive CD8+ T cells sorted from blood. The label giving this sample's cell subset or site can be read as: CD45RA+CCR7+. The chain uses TRBV1 and TRBJ2-3. TRBV1 is recorded as a pseudogene. The clonotype comes from a man aged 25-45 years in good health. The encoded CDR3 is CTSSHLRGLGVSKADTQYF. The nucleotide sequence reads as follows: TGCACCAGCAGCCACCTTAGGGGTTTGGGGGTAAGTAAGGCAGATACGCAGTATTTT.